The clone carrying this TCR beta chain came up many times. The record originates from a study of CD8+CD57+ T cells in acquired aplastic anemia. The CDR3 length is 13 residues. Germline CDR1 and CDR2: SGHDT and YYEEEE. Trimming cost V 4 bases and J 5 bases, with 13 bases left between them. For CDR3 and TCR beta VDJ profiling, genomic DNA was the template used. TCRdb reprocessed the reads via MiXCR and lists one record per CDR3 protein. The table has some 180,000 distinct CDR3 sequences, less than 65% seen once. Patients who underwent sequencing had shown CD8+CD57+ cell expansion by flow cytometry. The receptor was derived from a human donor with aplastic anemia. The V and J genes are TRBV5-6 and TRBJ2-7, with D possibly matching TRBD1 (6 bases). The material sequenced was sorted CD4+, CD8+, or CD8+CD57+ T cells (not recorded which) from PBMCs. Here the CDR3 reads CASSLQGSHEQYF. Written as DNA, the CDR3 is TGTGCCAGCAGCCTCCAGGGGTCCCACGAGCAGTACTTC.